The 26 T cell receptor beta chains in this list originate from one sample, sequenced in a study of beta chain features in type 1 diabetes. Isolated RNA was reverse transcribed in full, so expressed TCRB transcripts were sequenced. Measured with immunoSEQ multiplex PCR; TCRdb has only the in-frame clones, and not every one. The sample has some 150,000 clones, roughly 11% seen once. The sequenced sample consisted of central memory CD4+ T cells from blood. The origin of the receptors is a man aged 18-30 years in good health.

This clone has a handful of counts. V is TRBV9 and J is TRBJ1-1; 10 nucleotides line up with TRBD1. The CDR3 spans 15 residues. Trimming at V came to 0 bases and at J to 5 bases, leaving 4 bases not matched to a gene. CDR1 and CDR2 from the germline V gene are SGDLS and YYNGEE. CDR3 DNA sequence: TGTGCCAGCAGCGTAGACGGACAGGGGGGTACTGAAGCTTTCTTT. It translates to CASSVDGQGGTEAFF.

This clone was detected a few times. This chain connects TRBV7-3 to TRBJ2-7; 9 nucleotides line up with TRBD2. There are 15 residues in the CDR3. The V segment lost 5 bases and the J segment 0 bases; nucleotides outside the gene matches: 5. The V gene's germline CDR1 is SGHTA and CDR2 FQGTGA. Here the CDR3 DNA reads TGTGCCAGCAGCCCTCTAGCGGGACTCTCCTACGAGCAGTACTTC. Protein: CASSPLAGLSYEQYF.

The chain combines TRBV29-1 with TRBJ2-5, with 15 bases aligning to TRBD2. The trim removed 1 base at V and 10 bases at J, leaving 13 bases unmatched. This CDR3 has 17 amino acids. CDR1 is SQVTM and CDR2 is ANQGSEA in the germline V gene. The CDR3 DNA follows: TGCAGCGTTGAAGGACCCGACCCGGGACTAGCGGGAGGTTACCAGTACTTC. Translating gives CSVEGPDPGLAGGYQYF.

This sequence joins TRBV5-1 and TRBJ2-3; no reliable D call. Germline lookup yields CDR1 SGHRS and CDR2 YFSETQ. CDR3 length: 14 amino acids. V was trimmed by 0 bases and J by 2 bases, leaving 7 bases between them. CDR3 region: CASSLDWPTDTQYF. The CDR3, as DNA: TGCGCCAGCAGCTTGGACTGGCCCACAGATACGCAGTATTTT.

The genes are TRBV5-1 and TRBJ2-6; TRBD1 agrees at 8 bases. The CDR3 is 17 residues long. V lost 2 bases to trimming and J lost 2 bases; unmatched junction nucleotides: 6. The germline V gene has CDR1 SGHRS and CDR2 YFSETQ. CDR3 sequence reads: CASSLVPGGTGANVLTF. The CDR3 bases are TGCGCCAGCAGCTTAGTCCCAGGGGGCACTGGGGCCAACGTCCTGACTTTC.

In its sample, this clone was seen a few times. V gene TRBV10-2 combines with J gene TRBJ2-7; D not certain. V lost 1 base and J lost 0, with 1 base in between. Germline CDR1 is WSHSY and CDR2 is SAAADI. The CDR3 covers 12 residues. The CDR3 region is CASSEFSYEQYF. The DNA for the CDR3 is TGCGCCAGCAGTGAGTTCTCCTACGAGCAGTACTTC.

Only a few counts were recorded for this clone. The V gene is TRBV7-9, the J gene TRBJ1-2; D remains ambiguous. V shed 4 bases and J shed 2 bases, with 5 bases lying between them. Germline V lookup: CDR1 SEHNR, CDR2 FQNEAQ (reference sequence). The length of the CDR3 is 12 residues. The chain's CDR3 is CASSSVNYGYTF. CDR3 DNA: TGTGCCAGCAGCTCAGTGAACTATGGCTACACCTTC.

There are a few counts of this clone. CDR3 sequence: CASSRTQGGNTEAFF. In DNA, the CDR3 is TGTGCCAGCAGCCGGACACAGGGGGGGAACACTGAAGCTTTCTTT. J is TRBJ1-1 and V is TRBV4-2; 8 nucleotides agree with TRBD1. Germline CDR1 and CDR2: LGHNA and YNFKEQ. There are 15 residues in the CDR3. V was clipped by 4 bases and J by 1 base; unmatched bases: 5.

The table lists this clone with a few counts. J is TRBJ1-1 and V is TRBV5-6; D might be TRBD1 (6 bases). The germline V gene encodes CDR1 SGHDT and CDR2 YYEEEE. The CDR3 has 15 residues. Trimming removed 6 bases at V and 1 base at J, with 16 bases between. This CDR3 reads CASTPRWGANTEAFF. CDR3 DNA: TGTGCCAGCACCCCACGGTGGGGGGCGAACACTGAAGCTTTCTTT.

This clone appeared many times. The chain couples TRBV18 to TRBJ1-1, with D perhaps matching TRBD1 (5 bases). V dropped 3 bases and J dropped 4 bases, with 15 bases sitting between them. The CDR3 covers 15 residues. Germline CDR1 is KGHSH and CDR2 is LQKENI. CDR3 in amino acids: CASSPLGAGSTEAFF. CDR3 bases: TGTGCCAGCTCACCTTTAGGGGCTGGGAGCACTGAAGCTTTCTTT.

Comment on this clone: The junction does not match germline at one end; this may be a read error. This sequence joins TRBV18 and TRBJ2-3, with D uncertain. The germline V gene encodes CDR1 KGHSH and CDR2 LQKENI. This CDR3 is built from 15 residues. The CDR3 nucleotides are TGTGCCAGATCACTGTTCCCTACTAGCACAGATACGCAGTATTTT. Amino acids: CARSLFPTSTDTQYF.

V usage is TRBV7-2 and J usage is TRBJ2-5; no definite D call. The CDR3 length is 11 residues. CDR1 SGHTA and CDR2 FQGNSA come from the germline V gene. V was cut by 5 bases and J by 7 bases, with 8 bases left in between. The CDR3 DNA is TGTGCCAGCAGCATGCAATGGACCCAGTACTTC. The encoded protein is CASSMQWTQYF.

The sample holds a few counts of this clone. J is TRBJ2-5 and V is TRBV5-1; D ambiguous. Trimming took off 0 bases at V and 2 bases at J, with 5 bases between the two ends. The CDR3 spans 13 residues. Germline V gene data show CDR1 as SGHRS and CDR2 as YFSETQ. CDR3 amino acids: CASSLGIQETQYF. Written as DNA, the CDR3 is TGCGCCAGCAGCTTGGGTATTCAAGAGACCCAGTACTTC. Complete variable domain (other parts from reference TRBV5-1 and TRBJ2-5): KAGVTQTPRYLIKTRGQQVTLSCSPISGHRSVSWYQQTPGQGLQFLFEYFSETQRNKGNFPGRFSGRQFSNSRSEMNVSTLELGDSALYLCASSLGIQETQYFGPGTRLLVL.

This clone turned up a few times. The V call is TRBV6-1, the J call TRBJ1-1; 11 positions match TRBD1. CDR1 is MNHNS, CDR2 SASEGT, per germline. V dropped 4 bases and J dropped 5; count of bases not matched to a gene: 3. The CDR3 totals 14 residues. DNA of the CDR3: TGTGCCAGCAGTGGGGGACAGGGGGAGACTGAAGCTTTCTTT. Amino acid sequence: CASSGGQGETEAFF.

There are a few counts of this clone. The chain uses TRBV5-4 and TRBJ2-1, with 15 bases matching TRBD2. Per the germline V gene, CDR1 is SGHNT and CDR2 is YYREEE (reference sequence). J gave up 6 bases and V 4 bases, and 2 bases lay outside the gene matches. The CDR3 runs 15 residues. The CDR3 nucleotides read TGTGCCAGCAGCCGGACTAGCGGGGGGGGCAATGAGCAGTTCTTC. Translated: CASSRTSGGGNEQFF.

This clone was detected only once. The chain uses TRBV15 and TRBJ2-3, with a tentative D call TRBD1 (6 bases). Trimming took off 0 bases at V and 7 bases at J, with 11 bases between the two ends. CDR1 is LNHNV, CDR2 YYDKDF, per germline (reference sequence). CDR3 length: 14 residues. CDR3 nucleotide sequence: TGTGCCACCAGCAGAGATCCAACAGGGAATACGCAGTATTTT. Protein sequence: CATSRDPTGNTQYF.

This chain joins TRBV7-2 and TRBJ2-5; 9 bases map to TRBD1. Germline CDR1 and CDR2: SGHTA and FQGNSA. After removal of 5 bases from V and 4 bases from J, the junction contained 8 bases not matched to a gene. The CDR3 totals 15 residues. The CDR3 region has the DNA TGTGCCAGCAGCGCAACAGGGGGCGGCGGAGAGACCCAGTACTTC. Amino acid sequence: CASSATGGGGETQYF.

The chain links TRBV6-5 to TRBJ2-3; 11 bases map to TRBD2. The CDR3 spans 14 residues. CDR1 is MNHEY, CDR2 SVGAGI, per germline. Losses at the gene ends were 7 bases for V and 10 bases for J; bases not matched to a gene: 10. CDR3 bases: TGTGCCAGCACCCTCAAGACTAGCGGGACCCCGCAGTATTTT. Translation gives CASTLKTSGTPQYF.

This clone has only a few counts. The chain is built from TRBV5-1 and TRBJ2-2; D is uncertain. The CDR3 is made up of 16 amino acids. Germline lookup yields CDR1 SGHRS and CDR2 YFSETQ. V was shortened by 3 bases and J by 2 bases, with 14 bases between the two germline ends. The CDR3 region has the DNA TGCGCCAGCAGCTCCAATTCGGGTCCCAACACCGGGGAGCTGTTTTTT. Translation gives CASSSNSGPNTGELFF. Together with reference TRBV5-1 and TRBJ2-2, the CDR3 gives the full variable domain: KAGVTQTPRYLIKTRGQQVTLSCSPISGHRSVSWYQQTPGQGLQFLFEYFSETQRNKGNFPGRFSGRQFSNSRSEMNVSTLELGDSALYLCASSSNSGPNTGELFFGEGSRLTVL.

The genes are TRBV9 and TRBJ1-1; D gene uncertain. The CDR3 runs 15 residues. Germline assignment: CDR1 SGDLS and CDR2 YYNGEE. Trimming removed 0 bases at V and 2 bases at J, with 11 bases between. The CDR3: CASSVGVLQNTEAFF. The CDR3 DNA follows: TGTGCCAGCAGCGTAGGAGTCCTCCAAAACACTGAAGCTTTCTTT.

This chain uses TRBV30 with TRBJ1-5; possible D gene TRBD1, 6 bases. The CDR3 extends over 13 amino acids. V was trimmed by 4 bases and J by 7 bases, leaving 14 bases between them. CDR1 is GTSNPN, CDR2 SVGIG, per germline (reference sequence). CDR3: CAWNTGSGQPQHF. The CDR3 coding sequence is TGTGCCTGGAACACAGGGAGTGGCCAGCCCCAGCATTTT.

The chain links TRBV7-9 to TRBJ2-3; 11 bases line up with TRBD2. V gave up 4 bases and J gave up 3 bases; unmatched junction bases: 6. The CDR3 length is 16 residues. Germline values: CDR1 SEHNR, CDR2 FQNEAQ (reference sequence). CDR3 residues: CASSSPSSGRTDTQYF. As DNA, the CDR3 is TGTGCCAGCAGCTCCCCCTCTAGCGGGAGGACAGATACGCAGTATTTT.

The gene calls are TRBV7-2 and TRBJ2-4; 8 bases agree with TRBD1. Trimming removed 6 bases from V and 1 base from J; junction bases left unmatched: 2. This CDR3 is built from 14 residues. Germline CDR1 SGHTA, CDR2 FQGNSA. The CDR3 reads CASSGQGAKNIQYF. DNA of the CDR3: TGTGCCAGCAGTGGACAGGGCGCCAAAAACATTCAGTACTTC.

The chain joins TRBV5-6 to TRBJ2-2, with 8 bases that match TRBD2. This CDR3 has 15 residues. Germline V gives CDR1 SGHDT, CDR2 YYEEEE. Trimming took 3 bases from V and 1 from J; bases not matched to a gene: 2. In nucleotides, the CDR3 is TGTGCCAGCAGCTCAAGCGGGGGGAACACCGGGGAGCTGTTTTTT. The encoded protein is CASSSSGGNTGELFF.

A single count supports this clone. This chain connects TRBV4-1 to TRBJ2-1, with 7 bases identical to TRBD1. V lost 1 base to trimming and J lost 7 bases; unmatched junction nucleotides: 7. This CDR3 is built from 15 residues. Germline V CDR1 and CDR2: MGHRA, YSYEKL. CDR3 nucleotide sequence: TGCGCCAGCAGCCAAGGACAGGGCTATGGGAATGAGCAGTTCTTC. Translation gives CASSQGQGYGNEQFF.

In its sample, this clone was seen a few times. This chain links TRBV30 with TRBJ1-1; 8 bases fit TRBD1. Germline loops: CDR1 GTSNPN, CDR2 SVGIG (reference sequence). CDR3 size: 14 residues. V lost 0 bases to trimming and J lost 8 bases; unmatched junction nucleotides: 8. The CDR3 loop is CAWSVPGGGREAFF. CDR3 coding DNA: TGTGCCTGGAGTGTCCCAGGGGGCGGAAGGGAAGCTTTCTTT.